This TCR beta chain was recovered during a study of cytomegalovirus exposure and HLA in healthy donors. Per germline, CDR1 SGHRS and CDR2 YFSETQ. V gave up 4 bases and J gave up 1 base; unmatched junction bases: 7. This CDR3 is 15 amino acids long. The study ran its PCR with 60 Vbeta and 13 Jbeta primers. Some clones are missing from TCRdb's copy, which holds only in-frame ones; the method was immunoSEQ multiplex PCR. Reported are tens of thousands of clones; the ten largest clones contain 4% to 5.5%. The source material was PBMCs. The receptor comes from a woman in her 40s in good health and CMV-seropositive. The V call is TRBV5-1, the J call TRBJ1-2, with TRBD1 matching 7 bases. CDR3: CASSLTGSINYGYTF. The CDR3 bases are TGCGCCAGCAGCCTGACAGGGAGCATTAACTATGGCTACACCTTC.